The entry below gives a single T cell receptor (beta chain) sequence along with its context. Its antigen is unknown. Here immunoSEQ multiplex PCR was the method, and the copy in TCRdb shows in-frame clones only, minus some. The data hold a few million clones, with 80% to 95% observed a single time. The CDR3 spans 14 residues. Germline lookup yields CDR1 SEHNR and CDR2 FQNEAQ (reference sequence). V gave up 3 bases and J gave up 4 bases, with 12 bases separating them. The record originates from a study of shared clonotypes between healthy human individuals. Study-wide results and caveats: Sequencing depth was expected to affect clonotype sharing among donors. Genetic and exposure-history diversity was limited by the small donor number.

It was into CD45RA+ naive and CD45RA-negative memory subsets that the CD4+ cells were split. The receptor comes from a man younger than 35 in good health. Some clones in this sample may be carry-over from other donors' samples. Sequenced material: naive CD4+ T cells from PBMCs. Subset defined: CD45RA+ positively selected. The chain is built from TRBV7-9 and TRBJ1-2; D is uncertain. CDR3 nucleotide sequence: TGTGCCAGCAGCTTCACGGGGAATGCCTATGGCTACACCTTC. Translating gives CASSFTGNAYGYTF.